This is a list of T cell receptor beta chains from one sample in a study of response to subunit inactivated influenza vaccine. TCRdb ran MiXCR on the RT-PCR reads and lists one entry per CDR3 protein. The data show roughly 550,000 distinct CDR3 sequences, with around a quarter seen just once and about 2.8% held by the top ten. These data were also filed under a second study, of T cells expressing NK-cell markers.

The specimen comprised CD4+ T cells sorted from PBMCs, sampled 11 to 12 days after vaccination. The receptors here all came from a middle-aged man who received an inactivated influenza vaccine. Both conserved end residues are part of each CDR3. Fields, in order: V gene, clone size, D gene, J gene, CDR3 DNA, CDR3 protein. D genes are given only for firm matches. The size field is filled for only some rows; it gives once, few, many or a size class.

>TRBV20-1|few|TRBD2|TRBJ2-5
TGCAGTGCTTTGGCGGGGGGGTGGGAGACCCAGTACTTC
CSALAGGWETQYF
>TRBV6-1|NA|NA|TRBJ2-7
TGTGCCAGCAGTGAACGGGACACCTACGAGCAGTACTTC
CASSERDTYEQYF
>TRBV28|few|TRBD1|TRBJ2-5
TGTGCCAGCAGTCCCAGCAGGGGGTTAGGTGCGCTGTACCAAGAGACCCAGTACTTC
CASSPSRGLGALYQETQYF
>TRBV5-6|few|TRBD1|TRBJ2-3
TGTGCCAGCAGCTCCGAGACAGGGGGAAGCACAGATACGCAGTATTTT
CASSSETGGSTDTQYF
>TRBV7-2|NA|NA|TRBJ2-7
TGTGCCAGCAGCACCCGCAGGAAAGACGAGCAGTACTTC
CASSTRRKDEQYF
>TRBV20-1|NA|NA|TRBJ2-1
TGCAGTGCCGACAAGCTAGCGAACTACAATGAGCAGTTCTTC
CSADKLANYNEQFF
>TRBV6-2/TRBV6-3|few|TRBD1|TRBJ2-2
TGTGCCAGCAAGGATGACAGGGTAAACACCGGGGAGCTGTTTTTT
CASKDDRVNTGELFF
>TRBV6-1|many|NA|TRBJ1-1
TGTGCCAGCAGGTCACCCCATGGTGGGGGGAGGACTGAAGCTTTCTTT
CASRSPHGGGRTEAFF
>TRBV28|NA|TRBD2|TRBJ2-3
TGTGCCAGCAGTGTAACTAGCGGGGGCACAGATACGCAGTATTTT
CASSVTSGGTDTQYF
>TRBV5-1|many|NA|TRBJ2-7
TGCGCCAGCAGCTTGAATCAGGCCTACGAGCAGTACTTC
CASSLNQAYEQYF
>TRBV7-9|NA|NA|TRBJ2-2
TGTGCCAGCAGCTTATACGGGCGGTTAAACACCGGGGAGCTGTTTTTT
CASSLYGRLNTGELFF
>TRBV12-3/TRBV12-4|NA|NA|TRBJ1-6
TGTGCCAGCAGCCCCGGACTGGACAATTCACCCCTCCACTTT
CASSPGLDNSPLHF
>TRBV4-1|NA|NA|TRBJ2-2
TGCGCCAGCAGCCACGAGGGACTGCCGAACACCGGGGAGCTGTTTTTT
CASSHEGLPNTGELFF
>TRBV5-4|few|NA|TRBJ2-7
TGTGCCAGCAGCTTGGTGCGGGGCCCTCGACCTTACGAGCAGTACTTC
CASSLVRGPRPYEQYF
>TRBV10-3|NA|TRBD1|TRBJ2-1
TGTGCCATCAGTGACGGGACAGGGGGGTCCTACAATGAGCAGTTCTTC
CAISDGTGGSYNEQFF
>TRBV5-6|few|TRBD1|TRBJ2-5
TGTGCCAGCAGCTATGCAGGGGGTGGGGAGACCCAGTACTTC
CASSYAGGGETQYF
>TRBV5-1|NA|TRBD2|TRBJ2-3
TGCGCCAGCAGCTTGAGTAGCGGGGTAGATACGCAGTATTTT
CASSLSSGVDTQYF